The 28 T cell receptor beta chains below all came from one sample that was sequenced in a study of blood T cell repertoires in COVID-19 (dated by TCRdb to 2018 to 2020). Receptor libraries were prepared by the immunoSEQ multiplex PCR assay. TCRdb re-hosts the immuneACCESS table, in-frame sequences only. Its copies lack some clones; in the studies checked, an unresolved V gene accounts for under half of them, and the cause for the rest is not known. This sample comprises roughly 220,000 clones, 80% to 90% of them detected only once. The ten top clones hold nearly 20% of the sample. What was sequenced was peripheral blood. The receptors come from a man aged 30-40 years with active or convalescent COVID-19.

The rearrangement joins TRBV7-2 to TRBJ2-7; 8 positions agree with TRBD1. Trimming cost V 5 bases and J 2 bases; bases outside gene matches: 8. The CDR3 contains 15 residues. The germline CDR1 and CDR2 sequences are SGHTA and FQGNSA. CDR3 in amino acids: CASSRTGTGAYEQYF. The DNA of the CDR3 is TGTGCCAGCAGCAGAACCGGGACAGGAGCCTACGAGCAGTACTTC.

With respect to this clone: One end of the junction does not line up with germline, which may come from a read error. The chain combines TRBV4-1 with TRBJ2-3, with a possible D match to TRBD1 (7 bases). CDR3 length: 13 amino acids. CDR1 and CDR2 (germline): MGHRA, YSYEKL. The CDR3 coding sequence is TGCGCCAGCAGCCAAAAGACAGGGACTTCCTCCATTTTT. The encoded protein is CASSQKTGTSSIF.

The CDR3 protein is CASSQTGQTYEQYF. The CDR3, as DNA: TGTGCCAGCAGCCAGACGGGACAGACCTACGAGCAGTACTTC. The V gene is TRBV14, the J gene TRBJ2-7, with TRBD1 matching over 7 bases. The germline CDR1 and CDR2 sequences are SGHDN and FVKESK. V lost 3 bases to trimming and J lost 2 bases; unmatched junction nucleotides: 4. This CDR3 has 14 amino acids.

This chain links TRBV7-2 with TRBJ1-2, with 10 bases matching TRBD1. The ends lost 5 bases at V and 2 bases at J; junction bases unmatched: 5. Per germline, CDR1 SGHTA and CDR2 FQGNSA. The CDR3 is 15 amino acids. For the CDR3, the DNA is TGTGCCAGCAGCCTCGGGACAGGGGAAAACTATGGCTACACCTTC. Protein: CASSLGTGENYGYTF.

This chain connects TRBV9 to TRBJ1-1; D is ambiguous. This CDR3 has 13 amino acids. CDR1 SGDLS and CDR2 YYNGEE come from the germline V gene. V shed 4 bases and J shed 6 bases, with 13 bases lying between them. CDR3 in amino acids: CASSLRPKAEAFF. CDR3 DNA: TGTGCCAGCAGCCTGAGGCCAAAAGCTGAAGCTTTCTTT.

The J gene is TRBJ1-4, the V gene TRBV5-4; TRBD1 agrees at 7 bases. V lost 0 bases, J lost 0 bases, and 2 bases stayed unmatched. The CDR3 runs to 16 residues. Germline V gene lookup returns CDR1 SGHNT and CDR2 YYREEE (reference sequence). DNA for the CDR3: TGTGCCAGCAGCTTGGCCGGGACAGCAACTAATGAAAAACTGTTTTTT. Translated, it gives CASSLAGTATNEKLFF.

CDR3 nucleotides: TGTGCCAGTAGTATGACAGCGTATAGCAATCAGCCCCAGCATTTT. Translated: CASSMTAYSNQPQHF. V is TRBV19 and J is TRBJ1-5; a weak D match, TRBD1 (5 bases). Germline V gene sequence: CDR1 LNHDA, CDR2 SQIVND (reference sequence). The germline V and J ends were trimmed by 3 bases and 0 bases, with 9 bases remaining between them. CDR3 length: 15 amino acids.

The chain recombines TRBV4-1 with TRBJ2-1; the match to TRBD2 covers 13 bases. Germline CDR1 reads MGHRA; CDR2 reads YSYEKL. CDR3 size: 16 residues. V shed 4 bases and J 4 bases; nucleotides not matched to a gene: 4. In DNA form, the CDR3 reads TGCGCCAGCAGCCCTAGGACTAGCGGGGGATACAATGAGCAGTTCTTC. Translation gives CASSPRTSGGYNEQFF.

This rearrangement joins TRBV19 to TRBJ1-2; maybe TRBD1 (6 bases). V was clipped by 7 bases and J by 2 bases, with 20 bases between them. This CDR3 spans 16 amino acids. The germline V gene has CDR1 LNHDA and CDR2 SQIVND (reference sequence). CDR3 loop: CASNPGQTPGNYGYTF. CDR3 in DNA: TGTGCCAGTAACCCGGGACAAACTCCCGGAAACTATGGCTACACCTTC.

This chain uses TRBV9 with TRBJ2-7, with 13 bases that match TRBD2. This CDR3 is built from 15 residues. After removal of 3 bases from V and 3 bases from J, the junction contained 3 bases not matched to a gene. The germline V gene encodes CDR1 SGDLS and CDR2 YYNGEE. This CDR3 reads CASSEGLAGDYEQYF. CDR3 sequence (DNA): TGTGCCAGCAGCGAAGGACTAGCGGGGGACTACGAGCAGTACTTC. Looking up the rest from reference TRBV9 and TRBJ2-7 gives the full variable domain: DSGVTQTPKHLITATGQRVTLRCSPRSGDLSVYWYQQSLDQGLQFLIQYYNGEERAKGNILERFSAQQFPDLHSELNLSSLELGDSALYFCASSEGLAGDYEQYFGPGTRLTVT.

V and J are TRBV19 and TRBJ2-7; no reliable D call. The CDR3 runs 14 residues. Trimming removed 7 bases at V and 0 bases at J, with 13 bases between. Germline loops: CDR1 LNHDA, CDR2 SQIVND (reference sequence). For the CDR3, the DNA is TGTGCCAGTACCTCAACTGCATCCTCCTACGAGCAGTACTTC. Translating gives CASTSTASSYEQYF.

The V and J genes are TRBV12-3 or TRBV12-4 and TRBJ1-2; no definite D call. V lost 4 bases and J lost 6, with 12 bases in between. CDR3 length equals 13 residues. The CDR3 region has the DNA TGTGCCAGCAGTTCTGCGGGGTCGGATGGCTACACCTTC. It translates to CASSSAGSDGYTF.

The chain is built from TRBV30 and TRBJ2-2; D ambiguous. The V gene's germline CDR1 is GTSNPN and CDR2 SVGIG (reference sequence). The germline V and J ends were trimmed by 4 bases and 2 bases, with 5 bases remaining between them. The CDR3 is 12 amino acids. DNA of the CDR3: TGTGCCTGGAACGGTAACACCGGGGAGCTGTTTTTT. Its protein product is CAWNGNTGELFF.

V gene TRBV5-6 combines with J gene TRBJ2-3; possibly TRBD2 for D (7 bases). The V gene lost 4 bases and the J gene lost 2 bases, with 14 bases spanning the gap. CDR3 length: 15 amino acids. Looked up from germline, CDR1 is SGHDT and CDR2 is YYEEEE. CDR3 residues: CASSPRGRATDTQYF. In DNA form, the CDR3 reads TGTGCCAGCAGCCCTAGGGGGAGGGCCACAGATACGCAGTATTTT.

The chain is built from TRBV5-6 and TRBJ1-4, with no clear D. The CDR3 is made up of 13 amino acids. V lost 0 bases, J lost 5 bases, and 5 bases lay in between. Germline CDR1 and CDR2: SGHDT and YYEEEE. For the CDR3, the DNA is TGTGCCAGCAGCTTGGGTGCGAATGAAAAACTGTTTTTT. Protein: CASSLGANEKLFF.

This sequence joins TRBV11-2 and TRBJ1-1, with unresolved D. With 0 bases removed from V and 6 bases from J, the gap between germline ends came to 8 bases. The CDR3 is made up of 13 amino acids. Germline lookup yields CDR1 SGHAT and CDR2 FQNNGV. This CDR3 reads CASSLDRGPEAFF. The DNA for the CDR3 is TGTGCCAGCAGCTTAGATCGGGGTCCTGAAGCTTTCTTT.

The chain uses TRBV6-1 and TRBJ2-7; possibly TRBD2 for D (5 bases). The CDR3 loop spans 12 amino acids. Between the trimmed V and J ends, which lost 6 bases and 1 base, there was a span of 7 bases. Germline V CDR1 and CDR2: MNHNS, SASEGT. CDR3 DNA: TGTGCCAGCAGAGGCGGGTCCTACGAGCAGTACTTC. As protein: CASRGGSYEQYF.

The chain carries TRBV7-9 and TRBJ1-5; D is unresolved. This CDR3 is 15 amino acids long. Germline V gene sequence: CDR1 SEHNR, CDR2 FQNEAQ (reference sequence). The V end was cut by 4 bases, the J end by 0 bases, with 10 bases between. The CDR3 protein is CASSSTAYSNQPQHF. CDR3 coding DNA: TGTGCCAGCAGCTCTACAGCTTATAGCAATCAGCCCCAGCATTTT.

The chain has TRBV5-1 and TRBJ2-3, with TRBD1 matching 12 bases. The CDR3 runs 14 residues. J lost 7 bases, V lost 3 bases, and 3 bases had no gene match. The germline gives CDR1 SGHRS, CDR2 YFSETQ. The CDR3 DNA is TGCGCCAGCAGCTCGGGACAGGGGGCCTATACGCAGTATTTT. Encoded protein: CASSSGQGAYTQYF.

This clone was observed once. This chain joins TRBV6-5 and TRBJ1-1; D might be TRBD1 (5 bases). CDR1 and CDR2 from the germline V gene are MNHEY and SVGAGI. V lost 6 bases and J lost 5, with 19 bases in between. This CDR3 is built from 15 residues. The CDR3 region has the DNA TGTGCCAGCAGCACATACGGAGGGGTTTGGACTGAAGCTTTCTTT. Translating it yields CASSTYGGVWTEAFF.

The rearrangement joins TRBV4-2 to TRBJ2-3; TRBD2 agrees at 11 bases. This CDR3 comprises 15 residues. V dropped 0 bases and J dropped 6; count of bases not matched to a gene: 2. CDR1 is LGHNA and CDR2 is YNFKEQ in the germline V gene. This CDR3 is CASSQDPSGRDTQYF. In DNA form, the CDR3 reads TGTGCCAGCAGCCAAGATCCTAGCGGGAGGGATACGCAGTATTTT.

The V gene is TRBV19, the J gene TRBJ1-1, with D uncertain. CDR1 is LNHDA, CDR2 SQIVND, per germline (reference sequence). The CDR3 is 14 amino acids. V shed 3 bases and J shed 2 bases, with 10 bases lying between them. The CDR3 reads CASSIWHRNTEAFF. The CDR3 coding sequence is TGTGCCAGTAGTATCTGGCATCGCAACACTGAAGCTTTCTTT.

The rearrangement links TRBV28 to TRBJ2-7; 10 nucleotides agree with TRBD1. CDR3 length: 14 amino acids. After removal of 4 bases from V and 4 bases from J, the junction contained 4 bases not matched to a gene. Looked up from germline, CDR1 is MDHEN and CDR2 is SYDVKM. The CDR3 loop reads CASSSDRGGYEQYF. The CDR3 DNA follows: TGTGCCAGCAGTTCGGACAGGGGGGGATACGAGCAGTACTTC.

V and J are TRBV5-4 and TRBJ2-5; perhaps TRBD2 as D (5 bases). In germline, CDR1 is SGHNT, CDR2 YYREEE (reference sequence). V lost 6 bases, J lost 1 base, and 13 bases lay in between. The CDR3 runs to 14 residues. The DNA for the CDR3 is TGTGCCAGCACCCGTGGGCTAGCCCAAGAGACCCAGTACTTC. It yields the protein CASTRGLAQETQYF. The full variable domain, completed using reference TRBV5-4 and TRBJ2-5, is ETGVTQSPTHLIKTRGQQVTLRCSSQSGHNTVSWYQQALGQGPQFIFQYYREEENGRGNFPPRFSGLQFPNYSSELNVNALELDDSALYLCASTRGLAQETQYFGPGTRLLVL.

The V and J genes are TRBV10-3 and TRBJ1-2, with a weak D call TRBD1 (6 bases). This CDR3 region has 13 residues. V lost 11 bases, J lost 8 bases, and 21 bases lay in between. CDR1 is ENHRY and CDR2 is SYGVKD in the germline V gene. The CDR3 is CASNGGLPSGYTF. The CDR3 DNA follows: TGTGCCTCTAACGGGGGGCTTCCCTCCGGCTACACCTTC.

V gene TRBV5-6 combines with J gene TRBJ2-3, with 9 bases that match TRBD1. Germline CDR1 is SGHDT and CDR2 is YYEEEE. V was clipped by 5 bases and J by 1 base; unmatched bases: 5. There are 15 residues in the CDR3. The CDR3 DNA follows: TGTGCCAGCAGTAAGACAGGGGGGGGCACAGATACGCAGTATTTT. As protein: CASSKTGGGTDTQYF.

For the CDR3, the DNA is TGTGCCAGCAGCTTAGGGGGGGGCTTCCAAGAGACCCAGTACTTC. It translates to CASSLGGGFQETQYF. J is TRBJ2-5 and V is TRBV7-2; TRBD2 is a possible D gene (7 bases). From germline, CDR1 is SGHTA and CDR2 FQGNSA. The ends were cut back, 1 base at V and 1 base at J, with 10 bases in the middle. CDR3 length: 15 amino acids. Combining the CDR3 with reference TRBV7-2 and TRBJ2-5 gives the whole variable domain GAGVSQSPSNKVTEKGKDVELRCDPISGHTALYWYRQSLGQGLEFLIYFQGNSAPDKSGLPSDRFSAERTGGSVSTLTIQRTQQEDSAVYLCASSLGGGFQETQYFGPGTRLLVL.

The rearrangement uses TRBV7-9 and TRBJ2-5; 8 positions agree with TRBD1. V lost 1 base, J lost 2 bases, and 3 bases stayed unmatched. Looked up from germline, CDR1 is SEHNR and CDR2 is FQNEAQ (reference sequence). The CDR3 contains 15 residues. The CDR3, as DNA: TGTGCCAGCAGCTTAGGAGGGACAGGACAAGAGACCCAGTACTTC. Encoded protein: CASSLGGTGQETQYF.